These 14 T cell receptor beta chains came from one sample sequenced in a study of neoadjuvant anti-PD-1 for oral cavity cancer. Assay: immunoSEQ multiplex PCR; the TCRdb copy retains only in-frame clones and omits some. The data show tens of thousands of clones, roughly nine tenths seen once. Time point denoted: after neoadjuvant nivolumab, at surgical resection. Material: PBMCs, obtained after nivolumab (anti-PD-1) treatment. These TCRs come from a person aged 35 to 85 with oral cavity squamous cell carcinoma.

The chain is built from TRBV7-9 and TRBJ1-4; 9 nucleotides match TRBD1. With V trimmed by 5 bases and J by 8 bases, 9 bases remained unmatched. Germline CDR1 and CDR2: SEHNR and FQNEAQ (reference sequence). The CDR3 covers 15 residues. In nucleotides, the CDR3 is TGTGCCAGCAGCACCAGGACAGGGGAAGGGGAAAAACTGTTTTTT. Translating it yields CASSTRTGEGEKLFF.

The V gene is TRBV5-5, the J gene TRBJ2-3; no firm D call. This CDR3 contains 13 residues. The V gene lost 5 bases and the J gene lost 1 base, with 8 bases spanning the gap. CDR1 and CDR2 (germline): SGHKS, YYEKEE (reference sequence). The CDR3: CASSSGGTDTQYF. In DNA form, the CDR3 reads TGTGCCAGCAGTTCTGGGGGCACAGATACGCAGTATTTT.

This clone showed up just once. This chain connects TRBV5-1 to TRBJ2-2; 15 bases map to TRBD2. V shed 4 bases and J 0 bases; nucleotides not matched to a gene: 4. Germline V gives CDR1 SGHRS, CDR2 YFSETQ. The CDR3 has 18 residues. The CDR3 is CASSPGTSGGTNTGELFF. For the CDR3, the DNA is TGCGCCAGCAGCCCGGGGACTAGCGGGGGGACGAACACCGGGGAGCTGTTTTTT.

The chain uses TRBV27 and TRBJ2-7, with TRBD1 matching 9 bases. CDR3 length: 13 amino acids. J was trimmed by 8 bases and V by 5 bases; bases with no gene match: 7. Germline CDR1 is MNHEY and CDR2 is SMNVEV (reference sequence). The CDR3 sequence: CASSPSGTGKQYF. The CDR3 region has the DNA TGTGCCAGCAGTCCCTCCGGGACAGGGAAGCAGTACTTC.

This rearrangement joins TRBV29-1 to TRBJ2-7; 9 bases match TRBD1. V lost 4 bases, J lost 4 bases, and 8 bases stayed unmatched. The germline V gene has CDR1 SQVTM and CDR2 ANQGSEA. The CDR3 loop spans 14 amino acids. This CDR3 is CSVVRGQGSYEQYF. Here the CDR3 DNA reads TGCAGCGTTGTCAGGGGACAGGGAAGTTACGAGCAGTACTTC.

The CDR3 DNA sequence: TGTGCCAGCAGCATGGCGGGAGAGGCTACCGGGGAGCTGTTTTTT. This encodes CASSMAGEATGELFF. The chain employs TRBV7-2 and TRBJ2-2; 7 bases match TRBD2. Trimming took 5 bases from V and 5 from J; bases not matched to a gene: 8. The CDR3 covers 15 residues. Germline V gives CDR1 SGHTA, CDR2 FQGNSA.

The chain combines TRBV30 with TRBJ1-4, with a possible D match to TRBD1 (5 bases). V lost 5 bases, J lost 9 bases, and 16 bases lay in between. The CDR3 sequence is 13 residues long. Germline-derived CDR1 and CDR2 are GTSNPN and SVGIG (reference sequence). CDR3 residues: CAWGGGIGKKLFF. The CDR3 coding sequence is TGTGCCTGGGGCGGGGGAATCGGGAAAAAACTGTTTTTT.

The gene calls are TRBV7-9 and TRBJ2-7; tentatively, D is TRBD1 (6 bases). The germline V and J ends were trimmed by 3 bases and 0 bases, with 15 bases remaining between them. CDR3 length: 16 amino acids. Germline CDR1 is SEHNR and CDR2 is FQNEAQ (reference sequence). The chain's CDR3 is CASSLSPGRGSYEQYF. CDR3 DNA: TGTGCCAGCAGCTTGTCGCCGGGCAGGGGCTCCTACGAGCAGTACTTC.

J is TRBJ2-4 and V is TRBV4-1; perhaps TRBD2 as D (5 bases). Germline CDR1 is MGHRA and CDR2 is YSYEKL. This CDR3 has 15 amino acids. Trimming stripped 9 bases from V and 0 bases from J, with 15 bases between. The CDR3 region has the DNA TGCGCCAGTAAGCCGGGAATTTTAGCCAAAAACATTCAGTACTTC. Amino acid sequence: CASKPGILAKNIQYF.

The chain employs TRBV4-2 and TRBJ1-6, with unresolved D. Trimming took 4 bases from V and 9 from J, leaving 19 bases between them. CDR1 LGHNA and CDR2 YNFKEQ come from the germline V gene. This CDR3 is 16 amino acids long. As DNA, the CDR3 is TGTGCCAGCAGCCCCCGTACCCACTCAGTCCCTTCACCCCTCCACTTT. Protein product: CASSPRTHSVPSPLHF.

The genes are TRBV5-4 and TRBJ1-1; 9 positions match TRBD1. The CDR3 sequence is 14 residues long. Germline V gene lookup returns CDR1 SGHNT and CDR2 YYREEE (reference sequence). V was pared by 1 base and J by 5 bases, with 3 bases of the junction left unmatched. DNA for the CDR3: TGTGCCAGCAGCTTGTACAGGGGGCGAACTGAAGCTTTCTTT. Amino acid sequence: CASSLYRGRTEAFF.

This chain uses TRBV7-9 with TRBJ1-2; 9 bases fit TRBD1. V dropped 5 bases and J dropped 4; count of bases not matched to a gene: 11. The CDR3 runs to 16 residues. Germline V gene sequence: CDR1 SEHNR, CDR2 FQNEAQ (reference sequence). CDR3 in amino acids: CASSNRDREGGYGYTF. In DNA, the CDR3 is TGTGCCAGCAGCAACCGGGACAGGGAGGGCGGCTATGGCTACACCTTC.

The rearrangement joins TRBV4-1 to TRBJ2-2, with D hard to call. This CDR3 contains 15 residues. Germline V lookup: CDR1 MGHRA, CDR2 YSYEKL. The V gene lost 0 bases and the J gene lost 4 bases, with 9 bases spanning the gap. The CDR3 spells CASSQEAQATGELFF. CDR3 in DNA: TGCGCCAGCAGCCAAGAAGCCCAGGCCACCGGGGAGCTGTTTTTT.

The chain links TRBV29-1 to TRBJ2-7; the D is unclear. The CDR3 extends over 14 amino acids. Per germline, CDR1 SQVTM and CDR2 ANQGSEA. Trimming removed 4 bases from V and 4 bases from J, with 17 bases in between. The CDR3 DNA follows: TGCAGCGTTGTCTCTCCGGGTTTGGGTTACGAGCAGTACTTC. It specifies CSVVSPGLGYEQYF.